Listed below are T cell receptor beta chains from one sample, sequenced in a study of T cell responses to AZD1222 COVID-19 vaccine. Clones were sequenced by immunoSEQ multiplex PCR, and TCRdb holds only the in-frame ones, with some missing. The sample records under 100,000 clones, approximately 88% being singletons. Specimen: peripheral blood, collected on day 0 of AZD1222 vaccination. These receptors originate from an adult in good health. Both conserved end residues are part of each CDR3. The order of the fields is clone size, J gene, V gene, D gene, CDR3 length, CDR3 protein, CDR3 DNA. A D gene is named only where the DNA matches it firmly. Expanded clones are given a class, and other clones once, few, many or no size at all.

>-|TRBJ2-7|TRBV24-1|TRBD1|15
CATSDSGTGSYEQYF
TGTGCCACCAGTGATTCCGGGACAGGGTCCTACGAGCAGTACTTC
>-|TRBJ1-2|TRBV2|TRBD1|15
CASSGTGGGSYGYTF
TGTGCCAGCAGTGGCACAGGGGGCGGGAGCTATGGCTACACCTTC
>-|TRBJ2-5|TRBV12-3/TRBV12-4|-|13
CASVWARGETQYF
TGTGCCAGCGTGTGGGCCAGAGGAGAGACCCAGTACTTC
>-|TRBJ1-1|TRBV3-1/TRBV3-2|TRBD1|17
CASSQRPRDRGFFEAFF
TGTGCCAGCAGCCAGAGGCCACGGGACAGGGGGTTTTTTGAAGCTTTCTTT
>-|TRBJ1-1|TRBV19|TRBD1|17
CASSTLGTGGKNTEAFF
TGTGCCAGTAGTACACTTGGGACAGGGGGAAAGAACACTGAAGCTTTCTTT
>-|TRBJ1-6|TRBV27|TRBD1|18
CASSLLPGQGPYNSPLHF
TGTGCCAGCAGTCTCCTCCCGGGACAGGGACCCTATAATTCACCCCTCCACTTT
>once|TRBJ2-1|TRBV7-9|-|13
CASSPRTVREQFF
TGTGCCAGCAGCCCGAGGACAGTCCGCGAGCAGTTCTTC
>-|TRBJ1-3|TRBV6-5|-|13
CASSYMGGNTIYF
TGTGCCAGCAGTTACATGGGTGGAAACACCATATATTTT
>-|TRBJ1-2|TRBV27|TRBD1|16
CASSLGGTGGFGGYTF
TGTGCCAGCAGTTTAGGAGGGACAGGGGGTTTTGGGGGCTACACCTTC
>-|TRBJ2-7|TRBV6-2/TRBV6-3|-|16
CASSYSRTGATYEQYF
TGTGCCAGCAGTTACTCGAGGACGGGGGCAACCTACGAGCAGTACTTC
>once|TRBJ2-1|TRBV11-1|TRBD2|16
CASSLMSQRGHHEQFF
TGTGCCAGCAGCTTGATGAGCCAGCGGGGCCACCATGAGCAGTTCTTC
>-|TRBJ2-1|TRBV5-8|-|15
CASSLDQGGYNEQFF
TGTGCCAGCAGCTTGGATCAGGGAGGTTACAATGAGCAGTTCTTC
>-|TRBJ1-1|TRBV29-1|TRBD1|18
CSVQYILGTGKVNTEAFF
TGCAGCGTCCAATATATCTTAGGGACAGGGAAGGTGAACACTGAAGCTTTCTTT
>-|TRBJ1-1|TRBV6-5|-|13
CASGAVMNTEAFF
TGTGCCAGTGGGGCAGTGATGAACACTGAAGCTTTCTTT
>-|TRBJ1-4|TRBV7-8|-|13
CASSLGPNEKLFF
TGTGCCAGCAGCTTAGGCCCAAATGAAAAACTGTTTTTT
>-|TRBJ1-3|TRBV6-5|-|13
CASRISTGDTIYF
TGTGCCAGCAGAATCTCCACCGGTGACACCATATATTTT
>-|TRBJ1-1|TRBV6-5|-|13
CASHTLVNTEAFF
TGTGCCAGTCATACATTGGTAAACACTGAAGCTTTCTTT
>-|TRBJ2-5|TRBV6-5|-|14
CASRRENRIETQYF
TGTGCCAGCAGAAGGGAGAATAGAATAGAGACCCAGTACTTC
>-|TRBJ1-1|TRBV14|TRBD1|13
CASSHLPGQVAFF
TGTGCCAGCAGCCATTTACCGGGACAGGTGGCTTTCTTT
>-|TRBJ1-2|TRBV29-1|-|12
CSVVISQAVYTF
TGCAGCGTGGTTATTTCTCAAGCGGTGTACACCTTC
>-|TRBJ2-5|TRBV6-6|-|14
CASKRGTGSETQYF
TGTGCCAGCAAAAGAGGGACTGGATCAGAGACCCAGTACTTC
>-|TRBJ2-7|TRBV5-4|TRBD2|13
CASSSGTSYEQYF
TGTGCCAGTTCTTCCGGGACTAGCTACGAGCAGTACTTC
>-|TRBJ1-5|TRBV19|-|14
CASTRAISNQPQHF
TGTGCCAGTACCAGGGCCATCAGCAATCAGCCCCAGCATTTT
>once|TRBJ1-1|TRBV29-1|-|13
CSGAALGNTEAFF
TGCAGCGGGGCTGCCCTTGGAAACACTGAAGCTTTCTTT
>once|TRBJ1-5|TRBV12-3/TRBV12-4|-|12
CASRDSNQPQHF
TGTGCCAGCAGAGACAGCAATCAGCCCCAGCATTTT
>-|TRBJ2-5|TRBV7-3|TRBD2|15
CASSTTSGSLETQYF
TGTGCCAGCAGCACAACTAGCGGGAGTTTAGAGACCCAGTACTTC
>-|TRBJ1-1|TRBV5-1|TRBD1|16
CASSLVLGTANTEAFF
TGCGCCAGCAGCTTGGTTTTAGGGACAGCGAACACTGAAGCTTTCTTT
>-|TRBJ2-1|TRBV5-1|TRBD1|14
CASSYGQGGNEQFF
TGCGCCAGCAGCTATGGACAGGGGGGCAATGAGCAGTTCTTC
>-|TRBJ1-5|TRBV19|-|15
CASSMEWQGNVPQHF
TGTGCCAGTAGTATGGAATGGCAGGGGAATGTGCCCCAGCATTTT
>-|TRBJ1-3|TRBV28|-|14
CASSFTNSGNTIYF
TGTGCCAGCAGTTTTACGAACTCTGGAAACACCATATATTTT
>-|TRBJ2-1|TRBV6-2/TRBV6-3|-|17
CASSAPPGWSSYNEQFF
TGTGCCAGCAGTGCCCCCCCAGGCTGGAGCTCCTACAATGAGCAGTTCTTC
>-|TRBJ2-1|TRBV3-1/TRBV3-2|TRBD2|15
CASSEAGGAGNEQFF
TGTGCCAGCAGCGAAGCGGGAGGGGCCGGGAATGAGCAGTTCTTC
>-|TRBJ2-7|TRBV7-9|-|15
CASSPSQSGKGEQYF
TGTGCCAGCAGCCCCTCACAGTCCGGTAAGGGAGAGCAGTACTTC
>-|TRBJ1-5|TRBV2|-|15
CASSETTGHNQPQHF
TGTGCCAGCAGTGAAACAACAGGCCACAATCAGCCCCAGCATTTT
>-|TRBJ2-5|TRBV6-5|TRBD1|13
CASSQRDRGTQYF
TGTGCCAGCAGCCAACGGGACAGGGGAACCCAGTACTTC
>-|TRBJ2-7|TRBV3-1/TRBV3-2|-|15
CASSQELAVIYEQYF
TGTGCCAGCAGCCAAGAACTAGCTGTAATTTACGAGCAGTACTTC
>-|TRBJ1-1|TRBV28|TRBD1|14
CASSFGQGAPQAFF
TGTGCCAGCAGTTTCGGCCAGGGGGCCCCCCAAGCTTTCTTT
>-|TRBJ2-2|TRBV18|-|14
CASSPPRIYGELFF
TGTGCCAGCTCACCACCCAGGATATACGGGGAGCTGTTTTTT
>-|TRBJ2-5|TRBV13|TRBD2|17
CASSLGLPTSRQETQYF
TGTGCCAGCAGCTTAGGCTTGCCGACTAGCAGACAAGAGACCCAGTACTTC
>-|TRBJ2-3|TRBV25-1|TRBD2|13
CALGSGSADTQYF
TGTGCCCTGGGTAGCGGGAGCGCAGATACGCAGTATTTT
>-|TRBJ1-1|TRBV7-9|-|13
CATPSDPGTEAFF
TGTGCCACCCCCTCGGATCCGGGGACTGAAGCTTTCTTT
>-|TRBJ1-1|TRBV5-4|-|13
CASSFDRNTEAFF
TGTGCCAGCAGCTTCGACAGGAACACTGAAGCTTTCTTT
>-|TRBJ1-1|TRBV6-5|-|12
CASTHGATEAFF
TGTGCCAGCACCCACGGGGCCACTGAAGCTTTCTTT
>few|TRBJ1-5|TRBV3-1/TRBV3-2|TRBD1|15
CASSQTGGSNQPQHF
TGTGCCAGCAGCCAGACAGGGGGTAGCAATCAGCCCCAGCATTTT
>-|TRBJ1-1|TRBV19|-|13
CASSMAPRPEAFF
TGTGCCAGTAGTATGGCACCTAGGCCTGAAGCTTTCTTT
>-|TRBJ1-1|TRBV10-3|-|12
CAISPGHQEAFF
TGTGCCATCAGCCCGGGACACCAAGAAGCTTTCTTT
>-|TRBJ1-1|TRBV30|-|17
CAWSAPIRWGQNTEAFF
TGTGCCTGGAGTGCCCCGATAAGGTGGGGGCAGAACACTGAAGCTTTCTTT
>-|TRBJ2-7|TRBV5-1|TRBD2|19
CASSLASGLAGGISYEQYF
TGCGCCAGCAGCTTGGCCAGTGGACTAGCGGGAGGGATCTCCTACGAGCAGTACTTC
>-|TRBJ2-4|TRBV19|-|13
CASSIRGINIQYF
TGTGCCAGTAGTATAAGAGGGATCAACATTCAGTACTTC
>once|TRBJ1-4|TRBV18|TRBD1|16
CASSPDRGPANEKLFF
TGTGCCAGCTCACCGGACAGGGGTCCGGCTAATGAAAAACTGTTTTTT
>-|TRBJ2-1|TRBV2|-|15
CASTPIAEKYNEQFF
TGTGCCAGCACTCCTATAGCGGAGAAATACAATGAGCAGTTCTTC
>-|TRBJ1-6|TRBV19|-|16
CASSIDLQGWNSPLHF
TGTGCCAGTAGTATAGATTTACAGGGATGGAATTCACCCCTCCACTTT
>-|TRBJ1-2|TRBV28|TRBD1|15
CASRPETGGQVGYTF
TGTGCCAGCAGACCAGAAACAGGGGGACAAGTTGGCTACACCTTC
>-|TRBJ2-3|TRBV9|-|13
CASSEGGSDTQYF
TGTGCCAGCAGCGAGGGGGGCTCAGATACGCAGTATTTT